Presented here are 21 T cell receptor beta chains from one specimen sequenced in a study of shared clonotypes between healthy human individuals. Method: immunoSEQ multiplex PCR; TCRdb's copy keeps in-frame clones and lacks some. The repertoire consists of some 2,000,000 clones, with more than 90% occurring once and the leading ten covering roughly 0.13%. Sequencing used naive CD4+ T cells sorted from blood. Subset specified: CD45RA+ positively selected. The receptors were gathered from a man younger than 35 in good health.

CDR3 sequence: CASGGLAGGETQYF. The CDR3, as DNA: TGCGCCAGCGGAGGCCTGGCCGGCGGGGAGACCCAGTACTTC. V and J are TRBV5-1 and TRBJ2-5, with D maybe TRBD2 (5 bases). Trimming removed 7 bases at V and 5 bases at J, with 18 bases between. Germline V lookup: CDR1 SGHRS, CDR2 YFSETQ. CDR3 length equals 14 residues. The complete variable domain, with remaining parts taken from reference TRBV5-1 and TRBJ2-5, reads KAGVTQTPRYLIKTRGQQVTLSCSPISGHRSVSWYQQTPGQGLQFLFEYFSETQRNKGNFPGRFSGRQFSNSRSEMNVSTLELGDSALYLCASGGLAGGETQYFGPGTRLLVL.

This chain joins TRBV10-3 and TRBJ2-1; TRBD2 matches at 8 bases. Germline CDR1 ENHRY, CDR2 SYGVKD. The length of the CDR3 is 14 residues. V gave up 8 bases and J gave up 2 bases; unmatched junction bases: 5. DNA of the CDR3: TGTGCCATCTCGGGAGGGACTACCTACAATGAGCAGTTCTTC. Translating gives CAISGGTTYNEQFF.

The chain has TRBV27 and TRBJ1-5; D is unclear. V lost 6 bases and J lost 6, with 15 bases in between. The CDR3 spans 14 residues. Germline CDR1 is MNHEY and CDR2 is SMNVEV (reference sequence). The CDR3 nucleotides are TGTGCCAGCAGGAGCCGGGTGGGCAGTCAGCCCCAGCATTTT. It specifies CASRSRVGSQPQHF.

The V and J genes are TRBV5-1 and TRBJ2-7, with TRBD2 matching 13 bases. Trimming at V came to 4 bases and at J to 5 bases, leaving 9 bases not matched to a gene. There are 16 residues in the CDR3. Germline V CDR1 and CDR2: SGHRS, YFSETQ. CDR3 protein: CASSRTSGGANDEQYF. CDR3 sequence (DNA): TGCGCCAGCAGCCGCACTAGCGGGGGGGCCAACGACGAGCAGTACTTC.

The V and J genes are TRBV2 and TRBJ2-3, with 7 nucleotides matching TRBD1. J lost 4 bases, V lost 3 bases, and 7 bases had no gene match. The CDR3 loop spans 15 amino acids. Germline CDR1 SNHLY, CDR2 FYNNEI. CDR3 DNA: TGTGCCAGCAGTGATAGGGGGCCAGGGGCAGATACGCAGTATTTT. Its protein is CASSDRGPGADTQYF.

Only one count was recorded for this clone. This rearrangement joins TRBV7-6 to TRBJ2-5; 10 bases align to TRBD1. This CDR3 is 14 amino acids long. The V gene's germline CDR1 is SGHVS and CDR2 FNYEAQ. V trimming: 5 bases; J trimming: 1 base; junction bases outside the gene matches: 1. This CDR3 reads CASSRDRGQETQYF. In DNA, the CDR3 is TGTGCCAGCAGCCGGGACAGGGGCCAAGAGACCCAGTACTTC.

J is TRBJ2-1 and V is TRBV30, with a weak D call TRBD1 (6 bases). V lost 0 bases and J lost 10, with 13 bases in between. The germline CDR1 and CDR2 sequences are GTSNPN and SVGIG (reference sequence). CDR3 length equals 13 residues. The CDR3, as DNA: TGTGCCTGGAGTGTTTGGGAAGGACAGGAGCAGTTCTTC. It translates to CAWSVWEGQEQFF.

DNA for the CDR3: TGTGCCAGCAGCTTAGTAGGGGGACTAGCGCTTTCTCGGGAGACCCAGTACTTC. Translation gives CASSLVGGLALSRETQYF. This sequence joins TRBV7-9 and TRBJ2-5, with 10 nucleotides matching TRBD2. Germline-derived CDR1 and CDR2 are SEHNR and FQNEAQ (reference sequence). The CDR3 spans 18 residues. Unmatched junction bases numbered 13, after V lost 1 base and J lost 5 bases. Full variable domain (rest looked up from reference TRBV7-9 and TRBJ2-5): DTGVSQNPRHKITKRGQNVTFRCDPISEHNRLYWYRQTLGQGPEFLTYFQNEAQLEKSRLLSDRFSAERPKGSFSTLEIQRTEQGDSAMYLCASSLVGGLALSRETQYFGPGTRLLVL.

V is TRBV2 and J is TRBJ1-2, with D hard to call. The germline CDR1 and CDR2 sequences are SNHLY and FYNNEI. The length of the CDR3 is 14 residues. The CDR3 here is CALSATEKNYGYTF. The CDR3 DNA sequence: TGTGCACTTTCAGCGACCGAAAAAAACTATGGCTACACCTTC.

The chain recombines TRBV6-5 with TRBJ1-1, with no clear D. CDR3 size: 15 residues. The germline V gene has CDR1 MNHEY and CDR2 SVGAGI. Between the trimmed V and J ends, which lost 0 bases and 10 bases, there was a span of 18 bases. The CDR3 sequence is CASSYSTSGRLGAFF. The CDR3, as DNA: TGTGCCAGCAGTTACTCGACTTCCGGCAGGCTAGGAGCTTTCTTT.

The V gene is TRBV7-8, the J gene TRBJ2-1; TRBD2 might be the D (6 bases). The CDR3 consists of 16 residues. Germline lookup yields CDR1 SGHVS and CDR2 FQNEAQ. V shed 3 bases and J shed 0 bases, with 12 bases lying between them. This CDR3 reads CASSFNLRGSYNEQFF. The CDR3 DNA follows: TGTGCCAGCAGCTTTAATCTGCGGGGCTCCTACAATGAGCAGTTCTTC.

This rearrangement joins TRBV7-9 to TRBJ1-6, with no clear D. The CDR3 length is 14 residues. With 8 bases removed from V and 12 bases from J, the gap between germline ends came to 20 bases. Germline CDR1 and CDR2: SEHNR and FQNEAQ (reference sequence). This CDR3 reads CASGRVESIEPLHF. CDR3 DNA: TGTGCCAGCGGGCGGGTGGAAAGTATTGAACCCCTCCACTTT.

The chain employs TRBV10-3 and TRBJ2-3; possible D gene TRBD1, 5 bases. There are 15 residues in the CDR3. Looked up from germline, CDR1 is ENHRY and CDR2 is SYGVKD. Trimming removed 4 bases from V and 4 bases from J, with 15 bases in between. CDR3 DNA sequence: TGTGCCATCAGTGGGTTTGACAGTTCAGCAGATACGCAGTATTTT. This translates into CAISGFDSSADTQYF.

V and J are TRBV9 and TRBJ2-1, with 11 nucleotides matching TRBD2. V gave up 3 bases and J gave up 7 bases; unmatched junction bases: 6. Germline V gene lookup returns CDR1 SGDLS and CDR2 YYNGEE. The CDR3 covers 15 residues. The CDR3 region is CASSAGLAEVNEQFF. The CDR3 DNA sequence: TGTGCCAGCAGCGCGGGACTAGCGGAGGTTAATGAGCAGTTCTTC.

This rearrangement joins TRBV6-5 to TRBJ1-6; maybe TRBD1 (6 bases). Trimming stripped 6 bases from V and 9 bases from J, with 18 bases between. CDR3 length: 15 amino acids. Germline loops: CDR1 MNHEY, CDR2 SVGAGI. CDR3 loop: CASRPVQGRGSPLHF. In nucleotides, the CDR3 is TGTGCCAGCAGACCGGTGCAGGGGAGGGGTTCACCCCTCCACTTT.

This chain uses TRBV9 with TRBJ1-6; D gene unclear. V was cut by 0 bases and J by 8 bases, with 9 bases left in between. The germline gives CDR1 SGDLS, CDR2 YYNGEE. This CDR3 comprises 14 residues. The CDR3: CASSVDSEYSPLHF. The CDR3 region has the DNA TGTGCCAGCAGCGTAGATTCGGAGTATTCACCCCTCCACTTT.

This chain joins TRBV4-2 and TRBJ1-2; 7 bases are shared with TRBD1. J gave up 2 bases and V 3 bases, and 6 bases lay outside the gene matches. Per germline, CDR1 LGHNA and CDR2 YNFKEQ. The CDR3 runs to 15 residues. CDR3: CASSQPGQRNYGYTF. CDR3 nucleotide sequence: TGTGCCAGCAGCCAGCCGGGACAGAGAAACTATGGCTACACCTTC.

This chain links TRBV4-3 with TRBJ1-2, with D perhaps matching TRBD1 (5 bases). Germline CDR1 LGHNA, CDR2 YSLEER. V was clipped by 1 base and J by 7 bases, with 19 bases between them. The CDR3 extends over 16 amino acids. CDR3 bases: TGCGCCAGCAGCCAAGGAACCACTTTCAGGGACGGTGGCTACACCTTC. Translated: CASSQGTTFRDGGYTF.

This chain joins TRBV7-2 and TRBJ1-2, with TRBD1 identical over 9 bases. Losses at the gene ends were 5 bases for V and 5 bases for J; bases not matched to a gene: 9. The CDR3 length is 15 residues. Germline V gene data show CDR1 as SGHTA and CDR2 as FQGNSA. CDR3 region: CASSLGSGTGYGYTF. In nucleotides, the CDR3 is TGTGCCAGCAGCCTCGGCTCCGGGACAGGGTATGGCTACACCTTC.

This chain connects TRBV9 to TRBJ2-7; D possibly corresponds to TRBD1 (6 bases). V shed 4 bases and J shed 3 bases, with 17 bases lying between them. The CDR3 has 15 amino acids. CDR1 and CDR2 from the germline V gene are SGDLS and YYNGEE. CDR3 coding DNA: TGTGCCAGCAGCCGGGACCCGGACAGCGACTACGAGCAGTACTTC. This gives the protein CASSRDPDSDYEQYF. The whole variable domain, filled in from reference TRBV9 and TRBJ2-7, reads DSGVTQTPKHLITATGQRVTLRCSPRSGDLSVYWYQQSLDQGLQFLIQYYNGEERAKGNILERFSAQQFPDLHSELNLSSLELGDSALYFCASSRDPDSDYEQYFGPGTRLTVT.

The rearrangement links TRBV2 to TRBJ2-5, with 12 bases aligning to TRBD2. The CDR3 sequence is 15 residues long. The V gene end was trimmed by 11 bases and the J gene end by 5 bases; junction bases not matched to a gene: 12. The germline V gene encodes CDR1 SNHLY and CDR2 FYNNEI. The CDR3: CAGRTSGNIGETQYF. CDR3 in DNA: TGTGCCGGCCGGACTAGCGGGAACATTGGGGAGACCCAGTACTTC. The full variable domain, rest sourced from reference TRBV2 and TRBJ2-5, is EPEVTQTPSHQVTQMGQEVILRCVPISNHLYFYWYRQILGQKVEFLVSFYNNEISEKSEIFDDQFSVERPDGSNFTLKIRSTKLEDSAMYFCAGRTSGNIGETQYFGPGTRLLVL.